Reported below is one T cell receptor beta chain. Its antigen is not known. This sample is part of a study of cytomegalovirus exposure and HLA in healthy donors. Sequenced by immunoSEQ multiplex PCR; TCRdb stores in-frame clones only, minus some. The sample has about 250,000 clones; less than 90% are singletons. Findings of the study overall: For cytomegalovirus status, the classifier reportedly gave diagnoses with high specificity and sensitivity. TCR sequences were mostly rare, though some public TCRs occurred in many donors. The study flagged some 170 TCR beta chains as cytomegalovirus-associated.

Per germline, CDR1 MGHRA and CDR2 YSYEKL. This CDR3 has 15 residues. Trimming shortened V by 4 bases and J by 3 bases, and 16 bases separated the two germline ends. The rearrangement joins TRBV4-1 to TRBJ2-7; tentatively, D is TRBD1 (5 bases). Sequencing was performed on PBMCs. The source is a man younger than 35 in good health and CMV-seropositive. CDR3 in amino acids: CASSLSPDGHYEQYF. The CDR3 nucleotides read TGCGCCAGCAGCCTATCCCCCGACGGACACTACGAGCAGTACTTC.